These 21 T cell receptor beta chains came from one sample sequenced in a study of cytomegalovirus exposure and HLA in healthy donors. Sequencing was performed with immunoSEQ multiplex PCR; in TCRdb, only in-frame clones are kept and a portion is missing. The table has some 170,000 clones, 85% to 90% seen once. Sequenced material: PBMCs. The source is a woman in her 30s in good health and CMV-seronegative.

The chain joins TRBV7-9 to TRBJ2-5; 7 nucleotides match TRBD1. The CDR3 runs to 16 residues. Looked up from germline, CDR1 is SEHNR and CDR2 is FQNEAQ (reference sequence). Germline trimming cut 6 bases from V and 4 bases from J; bases unmatched to any gene: 14. Here the CDR3 DNA reads TGTGCCAGCAGACCGACGACAGGGTTCGTTGGAGAGACCCAGTACTTC. Its protein is CASRPTTGFVGETQYF.

The J gene is TRBJ2-1, the V gene TRBV21-1; no DNA check was done on the table's D call, TRBD1. TRBV21-1 is listed as a pseudogene. The CDR3 spans 14 residues. CDR3: CASSTRARQNEQFF. DNA for the CDR3: TGTGCCAGCAGCACCCGAGCGAGACAGAATGAGCAGTTCTTC.

The rearrangement uses TRBV5-1 and TRBJ1-1; 7 bases are shared with TRBD1. The CDR3 is 15 amino acids. The trim removed 4 bases at V and 5 bases at J, leaving 11 bases unmatched. Germline CDR1 and CDR2: SGHRS and YFSETQ. The CDR3 spells CASSPNDRAVTEAFF. CDR3 DNA: TGCGCCAGCAGCCCCAACGACAGGGCGGTGACTGAAGCTTTCTTT.

The chain joins TRBV11-2 to TRBJ1-6, with D possibly TRBD1 on 5 matching bases. Looked up from germline, CDR1 is SGHAT and CDR2 is FQNNGV. With 2 bases removed from V and 5 bases from J, the gap between germline ends came to 10 bases. The CDR3 length is 15 residues. CDR3 sequence: CASSLRGFNNSPLHF. In DNA, the CDR3 is TGTGCCAGCAGCTTAAGGGGATTCAATAATTCACCCCTCCACTTT.

V usage is TRBV4-1 and J usage is TRBJ1-3; 10 bases line up with TRBD1. Losses at the gene ends were 8 bases for V and 7 bases for J; bases not matched to a gene: 20. The CDR3 is made up of 18 amino acids. Germline CDR1 MGHRA, CDR2 YSYEKL. The CDR3: CASSKGGGRQGAGNTIYF. The CDR3 DNA sequence: TGCGCCAGCTCGAAAGGGGGGGGAAGACAGGGGGCCGGGAACACCATATATTTT.

The chain links TRBV2 to TRBJ2-7; tentative D call: TRBD2 (6 bases). The V gene's germline CDR1 is SNHLY and CDR2 FYNNEI. Trimming removed 1 base at V and 2 bases at J, with 6 bases between. The CDR3 consists of 13 residues. CDR3 loop: CASSEGTTYEQYF. The CDR3 region has the DNA TGTGCCAGCAGTGAAGGGACTACCTACGAGCAGTACTTC.

V gene TRBV5-1 combines with J gene TRBJ2-7; D may be TRBD1 (6 bases). The length of the CDR3 is 15 residues. The germline gives CDR1 SGHRS, CDR2 YFSETQ. V was cut by 4 bases and J by 2 bases, with 16 bases left in between. As DNA, the CDR3 is TGCGCCAGCAGCCCCACAAGCACAGGGCCCTACGAGCAGTACTTC. Amino acids: CASSPTSTGPYEQYF. Supplemented by reference TRBV5-1 and TRBJ2-7, the full variable domain reads KAGVTQTPRYLIKTRGQQVTLSCSPISGHRSVSWYQQTPGQGLQFLFEYFSETQRNKGNFPGRFSGRQFSNSRSEMNVSTLELGDSALYLCASSPTSTGPYEQYFGPGTRLTVT.

The chain joins TRBV9 to TRBJ2-3; D unclear. CDR3 length equals 15 residues. Germline assignment: CDR1 SGDLS and CDR2 YYNGEE. Trimming removed 7 bases from V and 2 bases from J, with 17 bases in between. CDR3 region: CASAPPPTYTDTQYF. DNA for the CDR3: TGTGCCAGCGCCCCACCACCGACATACACAGATACGCAGTATTTT. The full variable domain, with the rest looked up from reference TRBV9 and TRBJ2-3, is DSGVTQTPKHLITATGQRVTLRCSPRSGDLSVYWYQQSLDQGLQFLIQYYNGEERAKGNILERFSAQQFPDLHSELNLSSLELGDSALYFCASAPPPTYTDTQYFGPGTRLTVL.

This clone was detected only once. The J gene is TRBJ2-2, the V gene TRBV19, with D possibly TRBD1 on 5 matching bases. Germline CDR1 LNHDA, CDR2 SQIVND (reference sequence). There are 16 residues in the CDR3. V was clipped by 4 bases and J by 4 bases, with 16 bases between them. The CDR3 sequence is CASSTPPLGVTGELFF. In nucleotides, the CDR3 is TGTGCCAGTAGTACCCCTCCTTTAGGGGTCACCGGGGAGCTGTTTTTT.

V usage is TRBV30 and J usage is TRBJ1-2; D not resolved. CDR3 length: 12 residues. Germline-derived CDR1 and CDR2 are GTSNPN and SVGIG (reference sequence). V gave up 3 bases and J gave up 3 bases, with 8 bases separating them. Written as DNA, the CDR3 is TGTGCCTGGAGCCGGACTGACTATGGCTACACCTTC. Its protein product is CAWSRTDYGYTF.

V is TRBV19 and J is TRBJ1-6; TRBD1 agrees at 7 bases. Trimming at V came to 5 bases and at J to 8 bases, leaving 9 bases not matched to a gene. The germline CDR1 and CDR2 sequences are LNHDA and SQIVND (reference sequence). The CDR3 has 15 amino acids. The DNA for the CDR3 is TGTGCCAGTAGTTACGGTGCAGGGGGGTATTCACCCCTCCACTTT. This gives the protein CASSYGAGGYSPLHF.

This clone was recorded only once. V gene TRBV5-1 combines with J gene TRBJ2-3; 14 nucleotides agree with TRBD2. Germline V gene sequence: CDR1 SGHRS, CDR2 YFSETQ. The CDR3 extends over 21 amino acids. J was trimmed by 4 bases and V by 0 bases; bases with no gene match: 16. DNA for the CDR3: TGCGCCAGCAGCTTGGCCGGGACTAGCGGGGGTCCCCGTTTCCGGGCAGATACGCAGTATTTT. Its protein is CASSLAGTSGGPRFRADTQYF.

The V call is TRBV7-8, the J call TRBJ2-7; 10 nucleotides agree with TRBD2. The CDR3 covers 15 residues. V was pared by 2 bases and J by 4 bases, with 5 bases of the junction left unmatched. Germline V gives CDR1 SGHVS, CDR2 FQNEAQ. In DNA form, the CDR3 reads TGTGCCAGCAGCTTAAGCGGGGGGGATGAATACGAGCAGTACTTC. Translated: CASSLSGGDEYEQYF.

The chain couples TRBV6-6 to TRBJ2-7; D perhaps matches TRBD1 (6 bases). Germline CDR1 and CDR2: MNHNY and SVGAGI (reference sequence). V lost 1 base and J lost 3, with 13 bases in between. The length of the CDR3 is 15 residues. The CDR3 bases are TGTGCCAGCAGTTACTTTTTGGACAGATACTACGAGCAGTACTTC. It encodes CASSYFLDRYYEQYF.

The chain recombines TRBV19 with TRBJ2-5; 8 bases map to TRBD1. Trimming took 4 bases from V and 2 from J; bases not matched to a gene: 3. There are 14 residues in the CDR3. Germline V gene data show CDR1 as LNHDA and CDR2 as SQIVND (reference sequence). As DNA, the CDR3 is TGTGCCAGTAGTACTGGGACAGGACAAGAGACCCAGTACTTC. Translation: CASSTGTGQETQYF.

The chain employs TRBV2 and TRBJ1-2, with 7 nucleotides matching TRBD1. Losses at the gene ends were 7 bases for V and 3 bases for J; bases not matched to a gene: 11. There are 15 residues in the CDR3. The germline CDR1 and CDR2 sequences are SNHLY and FYNNEI. The CDR3 loop reads CASTDRATGDYGYTF. CDR3 coding DNA: TGTGCCAGCACCGACCGCGCTACAGGGGACTATGGCTACACCTTC.

V is TRBV10-1 and J is TRBJ1-2; 8 bases fit TRBD1. The J segment lost 6 bases and the V segment lost 6 bases, leaving 6 bases of the junction unmatched. Germline-derived CDR1 and CDR2 are WNHNN and SYGVQD (reference sequence). This CDR3 has 13 residues. CDR3 bases: TGCGCCAGCAGCCCGGACAGGGAACATGGCTACACCTTC. Its protein product is CASSPDREHGYTF.

The rearrangement joins TRBV6-7 to TRBJ2-5; D possibly corresponds to TRBD1 (6 bases). TRBV6-7 is identified as an open reading frame with a role that is uncertain. With 7 bases removed from V and 9 bases from J, the gap between germline ends came to 9 bases. The CDR3 loop spans 10 amino acids. The CDR3 DNA is TGTGCCAGCAATGAGGGGGCCCAGTACTTC. Its translation is CASNEGAQYF.

The V call is TRBV5-5, the J call TRBJ1-6; 7 bases match TRBD1. V lost 0 bases and J lost 10; bases outside the gene matches: 10. The CDR3 is made up of 16 amino acids. Looked up from germline, CDR1 is SGHKS and CDR2 is YYEKEE (reference sequence). This CDR3 reads CASSLERGLWGSPLHF. DNA of the CDR3: TGTGCCAGCAGCTTGGAAAGGGGGCTATGGGGCTCACCCCTCCACTTT.

The chain couples TRBV27 to TRBJ2-3; 7 bases fit TRBD1. Per the germline V gene, CDR1 is MNHEY and CDR2 is SMNVEV (reference sequence). The CDR3 loop spans 14 amino acids. With V trimmed by 5 bases and J by 6 bases, 8 bases remained unmatched. The CDR3 DNA is TGTGCCAGCAGTCTCGGACAGGAGATGGATACGCAGTATTTT. Amino acid sequence: CASSLGQEMDTQYF.

The chain links TRBV4-3 to TRBJ2-3; no clear D gene. In germline, CDR1 is LGHNA, CDR2 YSLEER. V was cut by 2 bases and J by 4 bases, with 7 bases left in between. CDR3 length: 13 residues. The CDR3 here is CASSQLEADTQYF. The CDR3 coding sequence is TGCGCCAGCAGCCAATTAGAGGCAGATACGCAGTATTTT.